This TCR beta chain emerged from a study of OX40 agonist ivuxolimab in advanced cancers. General study results and limits: Relative to CD4+, CD8+ T cells held more expanded clones on average.

Assay used: immunoSEQ multiplex PCR; TCRdb lists only in-frame clones, some missing. The profile shows tens of thousands of clones, 65% to 85% of them singletons. Remarks on this clone: Its specificity is not known.

The CDR3 runs 12 residues. Per the germline V gene, CDR1 is SNHLY and CDR2 is FYNNEI. Trimming removed 8 bases at V and 3 bases at J, with 11 bases between. Specimen: CD4+ or CD8+ T cells sorted from blood, collected in a trial of the OX40 agonist ivuxolimab. The sequence was obtained from an adult with an advanced solid tumor such as melanoma, head and neck, liver or kidney cancer. This chain connects TRBV2 to TRBJ2-7; the D gene is possibly TRBD2 (6 bases). The CDR3 coding sequence is TGTGCCAGCGGCTCGGGGGACTACGAGCAGTACTTC. It codes for CASGSGDYEQYF.